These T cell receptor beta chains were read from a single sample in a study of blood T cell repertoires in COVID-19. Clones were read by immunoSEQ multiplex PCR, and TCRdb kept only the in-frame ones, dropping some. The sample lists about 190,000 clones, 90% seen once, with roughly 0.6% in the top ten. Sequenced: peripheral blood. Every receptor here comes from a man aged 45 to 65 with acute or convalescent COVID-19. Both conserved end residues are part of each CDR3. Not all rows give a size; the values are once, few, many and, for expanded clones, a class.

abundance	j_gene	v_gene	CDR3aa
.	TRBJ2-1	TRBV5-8	CASSVNQGSSYNEQFF
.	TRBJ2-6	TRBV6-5	CASSYSAGNGANVLTF
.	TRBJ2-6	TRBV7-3	CASSAGVGANVLTF
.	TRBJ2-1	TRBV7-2	CASSPRSGSRNEQFF
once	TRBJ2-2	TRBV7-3	CASSYSGTSENTGELFF
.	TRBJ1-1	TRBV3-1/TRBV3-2	CASSHHPPRGRTEAFF
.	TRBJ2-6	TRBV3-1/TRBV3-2	CASSQAGAGANVLTF
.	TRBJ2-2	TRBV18	CASSPGPGGNTGELFF
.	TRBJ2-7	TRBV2	CATSDPGTVAYEQYF
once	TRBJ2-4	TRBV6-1	CASTAGGGKNIQYF
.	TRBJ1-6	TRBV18	CASSPAGLDSPLHF
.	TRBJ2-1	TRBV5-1	CASSSGLGLAEVYNEQFF
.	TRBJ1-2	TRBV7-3	CASRGVDGYTF
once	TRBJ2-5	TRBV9	CASSVGGQGQETQYF
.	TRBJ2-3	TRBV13	CASSSSTSGSTDTQYF
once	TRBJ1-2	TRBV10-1	CASSAETGICGYTF
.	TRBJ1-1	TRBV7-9	CASSKADRVAEAFF
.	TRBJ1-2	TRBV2	CASSEAMDRTAGYTF
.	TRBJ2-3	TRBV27	CATTTSGGGVSTDTQYF
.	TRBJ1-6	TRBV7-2	CASSLIPGNSPLHF
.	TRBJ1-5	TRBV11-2	CASSPSTARASNQPQHF
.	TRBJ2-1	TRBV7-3	CASSPLGQGANNEQFF
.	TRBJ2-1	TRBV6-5	CASFPFGTDNEQFF
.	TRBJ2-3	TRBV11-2	CASSPPAVGADTQYF
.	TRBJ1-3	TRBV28	CASSRGTAGGNTIYF
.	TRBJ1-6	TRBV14	CASSQGVYSPLHF
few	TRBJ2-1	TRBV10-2	CASSELGRQGNEQFF
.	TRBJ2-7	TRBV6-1	CASSEPPGQPYEQYF
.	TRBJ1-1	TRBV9	CASSVGGTEAFF
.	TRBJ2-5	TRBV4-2	CASSASTPGETQYF
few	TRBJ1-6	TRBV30	CAWSVGGAGNSPLHF
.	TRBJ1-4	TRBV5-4	CASSLSGASNEKLFF
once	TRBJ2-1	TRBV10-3	CAISEFELAGYNEQFF
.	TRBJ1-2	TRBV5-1	CASRDRGAFNYGYTF
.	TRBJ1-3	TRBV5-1	CASSTGQGGSGNTIYF
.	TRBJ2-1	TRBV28	CASRTTGEAYNEQFF
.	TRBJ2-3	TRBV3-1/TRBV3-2	CASSQAQGAPDTQYF
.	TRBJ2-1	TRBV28	CASSLQHNEQFF
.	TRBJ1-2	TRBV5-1	CASQLGTEQEYGYTF
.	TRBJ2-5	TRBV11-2	CASSLDRQTSGGKTQYF
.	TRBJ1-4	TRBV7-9	CASSLARDSLATNEKLFF
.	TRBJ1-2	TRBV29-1	CSESPASYGYTF
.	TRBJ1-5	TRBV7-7	CASSLDALNGVSNQPQHF
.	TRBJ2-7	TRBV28	CASSLLLVYEQYF
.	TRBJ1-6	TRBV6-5	CASRRENSPLHF
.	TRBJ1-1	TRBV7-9	CASSLPYTEAFF
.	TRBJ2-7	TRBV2	CASSEWGGPYEQYF
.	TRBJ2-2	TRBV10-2	CASSRLAGGPTGELFF
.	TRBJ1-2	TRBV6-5	CASSYSKAREGYGYTF
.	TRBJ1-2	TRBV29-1	CSVTGGGYGYTF
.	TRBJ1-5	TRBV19	CASSITVNQPQHF
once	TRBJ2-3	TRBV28	CASSSNTDTQYF
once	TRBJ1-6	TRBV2	CASSEARVNSPLHF
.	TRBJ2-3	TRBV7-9	CASITGPTDTQYF
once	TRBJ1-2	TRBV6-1	CASSEGAGAAGYTF
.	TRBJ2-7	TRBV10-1	CASSDGGRAPYEQYF
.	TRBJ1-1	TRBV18	CASSTSGTGDTEAFF
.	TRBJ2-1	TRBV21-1	CASSKVLQLLAGRDNEQFF
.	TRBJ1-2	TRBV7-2	CASSPGTDRKNYGYTF